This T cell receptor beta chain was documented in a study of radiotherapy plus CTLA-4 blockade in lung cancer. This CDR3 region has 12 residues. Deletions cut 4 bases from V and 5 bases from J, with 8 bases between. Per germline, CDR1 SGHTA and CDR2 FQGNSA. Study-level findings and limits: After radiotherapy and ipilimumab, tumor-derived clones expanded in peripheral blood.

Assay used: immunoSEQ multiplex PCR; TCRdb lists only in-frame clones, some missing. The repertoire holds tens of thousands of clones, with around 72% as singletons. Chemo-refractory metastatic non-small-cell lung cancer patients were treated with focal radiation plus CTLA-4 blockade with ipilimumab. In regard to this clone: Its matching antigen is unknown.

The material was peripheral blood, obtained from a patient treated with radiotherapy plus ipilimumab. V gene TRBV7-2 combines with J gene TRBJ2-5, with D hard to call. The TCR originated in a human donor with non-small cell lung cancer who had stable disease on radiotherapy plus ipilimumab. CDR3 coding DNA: TGTGCCAGCAGCTCCAGTGTCGAGACCCAGTACTTC. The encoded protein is CASSSSVETQYF.